The rows below give T cell receptor beta chains drawn from one sample of a study of CD8 T cells in Susac syndrome. MiXCR, run by TCRdb on the immunoSEQ multiplex PCR reads, gives a single entry per CDR3 protein. The data show about 280,000 distinct CDR3 sequences, about 85% seen once. Input material: CD8+ T cells from PBMCs. The receptors originated from a human donor with multiple sclerosis. CDR3s include the opening cysteine and the closing phenylalanine or tryptophan. D genes are given only for firm matches. Where a row states a size, it is once, few, many or the class of an expanded clone; other rows omit it.

clone size,J gene,D gene,V gene,CDR3 protein,CDR3 DNA
-,TRBJ2-7,-,TRBV25-1,CASSEFYHSYEQYF,TGTGCCAGCAGTGAATTCTACCACTCCTACGAGCAGTACTTC
-,TRBJ1-6,-,TRBV27,CAARPLRNSPLHF,TGTGCCGCCCGGCCCTTGAGGAATTCACCCCTCCACTTT
-,TRBJ2-1,-,TRBV2,CASSGRPYNEQFF,TGTGCCAGCAGCGGGCGGCCCTACAATGAGCAGTTCTTC
-,TRBJ1-1,-,TRBV9,CASSAAGSGVNTEAFF,TGTGCCAGCAGCGCGGCAGGGTCCGGGGTAAACACTGAAGCTTTCTTT
-,TRBJ1-1,-,TRBV20-1,CSARDGGATEAFF,TGCAGTGCTAGAGACGGGGGGGCCACTGAAGCTTTCTTT
once,TRBJ1-2,-,TRBV12-3/TRBV12-4,CASTGPVRYGYTF,TGTGCCAGCACGGGCCCGGTAAGGTATGGCTACACCTTC
once,TRBJ2-5,TRBD2,TRBV6-5,CASSRGLAPKETQYF,TGTGCCAGCAGCCGTGGACTAGCGCCCAAAGAGACCCAGTACTTC
-,TRBJ1-2,-,TRBV2,CASSETAASGGYTF,TGTGCCAGCAGTGAAACGGCGGCTTCTGGCGGCTACACCTTC
-,TRBJ1-2,-,TRBV28,CASLGLGRRDGYTF,TGTGCCAGCCTCGGGTTGGGCAGAAGGGACGGCTACACCTTC
-,TRBJ2-1,-,TRBV27,CASGVVGGSEQFF,TGTGCCAGCGGGGTAGTAGGTGGCAGTGAGCAGTTCTTC
-,TRBJ1-1,-,TRBV12-3/TRBV12-4,CASSLAQEGVNTEAFF,TGTGCCAGCAGTTTAGCGCAGGAGGGGGTTAACACTGAAGCTTTCTTT
few,TRBJ2-7,TRBD1,TRBV7-9,CASSPPVGQGMYEQYF,TGTGCCAGCAGCCCCCCTGTGGGACAGGGGATGTACGAGCAGTACTTC
-,TRBJ1-5,-,TRBV28,CASSPLVTDSNQPQHF,TGTGCCAGCAGTCCCTTAGTGACCGATAGCAATCAGCCCCAGCATTTT
-,TRBJ2-3,-,TRBV21-1,CASSKGKRDTDTQYF,TGTGCCAGCAGCAAAGGCAAGCGGGACACAGATACGCAGTATTTT
few,TRBJ2-3,-,TRBV18,CASSPPWESPDTQYF,TGTGCCAGCTCACCACCCTGGGAAAGTCCAGATACGCAGTATTTT
once,TRBJ2-3,TRBD2,TRBV7-3,CASSHLLGGRAGDTQYF,TGTGCCAGCAGCCACCTCCTTGGCGGGAGGGCGGGAGATACGCAGTATTTT
few,TRBJ2-7,TRBD2,TRBV5-6,CASSTSGRVYEQYF,TGTGCCAGCAGCACAAGCGGGAGGGTCTACGAGCAGTACTTC
-,TRBJ1-1,-,TRBV6-5,CASTGPFEAFF,TGTGCCAGCACGGGGCCCTTTGAAGCTTTCTTT
-,TRBJ2-7,TRBD1,TRBV28,CASSPHRGSEQYF,TGTGCCAGCAGCCCACACAGGGGGTCCGAGCAGTACTTC
-,TRBJ2-3,-,TRBV7-8,CASSPLVVQGVDTQYF,TGTGCCAGCAGCCCCTTGGTAGTCCAGGGTGTAGATACGCAGTATTTT
-,TRBJ2-7,TRBD1,TRBV20-1,CSAQSGTGDIYEQYF,TGCAGTGCCCAGTCCGGGACAGGGGATATCTACGAGCAGTACTTC
once,TRBJ2-1,TRBD2,TRBV20-1,CSAFSGLAGGPGEQFF,TGCAGTGCTTTCTCCGGACTAGCGGGAGGGCCGGGTGAGCAGTTCTTC
-,TRBJ2-3,-,TRBV10-3,CAISVSGPITDTQYF,TGTGCCATCAGTGTTTCGGGACCGATCACAGATACGCAGTATTTT
once,TRBJ2-2,TRBD1,TRBV7-6,CASSLTPGQAGRELFF,TGTGCCAGCAGCTTAACCCCGGGACAGGCAGGTCGGGAGCTGTTTTTT
-,TRBJ2-1,-,TRBV30,CAWSVNILGNEQFF,TGTGCCTGGAGTGTTAACATACTAGGGAATGAGCAGTTCTTC
once,TRBJ1-1,-,TRBV24-1,CATSENGTGREGTEAFF,TGTGCCACCAGTGAGAATGGGACCGGGCGTGAGGGCACTGAAGCTTTCTTT
-,TRBJ2-7,TRBD1,TRBV9,CASSQGSRGLSYEQYF,TGTGCCAGCAGCCAAGGGTCCAGGGGGCTCTCCTACGAGCAGTACTTC
-,TRBJ2-7,TRBD2,TRBV7-9,CASSGTSGRLGEQYF,TGTGCCAGCAGCGGGACTAGCGGGAGACTCGGCGAGCAGTACTTC
-,TRBJ1-5,-,TRBV15,CATSPEGLRNQPQHF,TGTGCCACCAGCCCCGAGGGTTTACGGAATCAGCCCCAGCATTTT
-,TRBJ2-1,-,TRBV25-1,CASSELSPGDYNEQFF,TGTGCCAGCAGTGAATTATCTCCGGGAGACTACAATGAGCAGTTCTTC
few,TRBJ1-5,TRBD1,TRBV20-1,CSVGTGGSNQPQHF,TGCAGTGTCGGGACAGGGGGTAGCAATCAGCCCCAGCATTTT
-,TRBJ2-5,TRBD1,TRBV13,CASSEDRDETQYF,TGTGCCAGCAGCGAGGACAGGGATGAGACCCAGTACTTC
-,TRBJ2-1,TRBD2,TRBV6-5,CASSYSAGEVYNEQFF,TGTGCCAGCAGTTACTCTGCGGGAGAGGTATACAATGAGCAGTTCTTC
once,TRBJ2-1,TRBD2,TRBV27,CASSTPSGYYNEQFF,TGTGCCAGCAGCACACCTAGCGGGTACTACAATGAGCAGTTCTTC
-,TRBJ2-1,-,TRBV30,CAWRTRDHNEQFF,TGTGCCTGGAGAACGCGGGACCACAATGAGCAGTTCTTC
-,TRBJ2-3,TRBD2,TRBV14,CASSQDPLAGDTDTQYF,TGTGCCAGCAGCCAAGATCCACTAGCGGGAGACACAGATACGCAGTATTTT
-,TRBJ2-2,TRBD2,TRBV6-5,CASSYLSSGGPPNTGELFF,TGTGCCAGCAGTTACTTATCCTCGGGAGGCCCTCCGAACACCGGGGAGCTGTTTTTT
once,TRBJ2-5,-,TRBV5-1,CASSLDETVEETQYF,TGCGCCAGCAGCTTGGATGAGACGGTGGAAGAGACCCAGTACTTC
-,TRBJ1-1,TRBD1,TRBV7-9,CASRPRTGGDTEAFF,TGTGCCAGCAGACCCCGGACAGGAGGGGACACTGAAGCTTTCTTT
-,TRBJ2-1,-,TRBV4-1,CASSQADTPYNEQFF,TGCGCCAGCAGCCAAGCGGACACCCCCTACAATGAGCAGTTCTTC
-,TRBJ1-4,-,TRBV7-9,CASSLGGSGGPNEKLFF,TGTGCCAGCAGCTTAGGAGGGTCGGGGGGACCCAATGAAAAACTGTTTTTT
few,TRBJ2-7,-,TRBV19,CASSRGLASYEQYF,TGTGCCAGTAGCCGGGGGCTAGCGTCCTACGAGCAGTACTTC
-,TRBJ2-7,TRBD2,TRBV29-1,CSVAGLAGGPRGYEQYF,TGCAGCGTAGCGGGACTAGCGGGAGGGCCCCGCGGATACGAGCAGTACTTC
-,TRBJ2-7,-,TRBV29-1,CSVAGFSYEQYF,TGCAGCGTTGCCGGGTTTTCCTACGAGCAGTACTTC
-,TRBJ1-2,-,TRBV28,CASTILRVQSLANYGYTF,TGTGCCAGCACCATCCTCCGGGTCCAGTCCCTAGCTAACTATGGCTACACCTTC
-,TRBJ2-1,-,TRBV28,CASSFGTNEQFF,TGTGCCAGCAGTTTCGGGACCAATGAGCAGTTCTTC
-,TRBJ2-1,-,TRBV7-9,CASSLGWGQFF,TGTGCCAGCAGCTTGGGTTGGGGGCAGTTCTTC
-,TRBJ2-1,TRBD1,TRBV20-1,CSAWTGKNNEQFF,TGCAGTGCCTGGACAGGGAAAAACAATGAGCAGTTCTTC
-,TRBJ2-7,-,TRBV10-2,CASSEWGSAYEQYF,TGCGCCAGCAGTGAATGGGGGAGCGCCTACGAGCAGTACTTC
-,TRBJ2-3,-,TRBV28,CASSYITSGSTDTQYF,TGTGCCAGCAGTTATATCACAAGCGGGAGCACAGATACGCAGTATTTT
-,TRBJ1-1,-,TRBV15,CATSRPWRGVNTEAFF,TGTGCCACCAGCAGGCCTTGGCGGGGGGTGAACACTGAAGCTTTCTTT
-,TRBJ2-1,-,TRBV7-9,CASSLAELKIDEQFF,TGTGCCAGCAGCTTAGCGGAGCTTAAGATCGATGAGCAGTTCTTC
-,TRBJ2-3,-,TRBV20-1,CSARGPSAADTQYF,TGCAGTGCTAGAGGACCTAGCGCCGCAGATACGCAGTATTTT